This TCR beta chain was found in a study of blood T cell repertoires in COVID-19. About the study: T cells, B-cell-depleted T cells, or PBMCs provided the cDNA or gDNA that served as material.

Libraries were prepared by immunoSEQ multiplex PCR; TCRdb keeps only in-frame clonotypes and omits some of them. The table has 240,000 or so clones, more than 75% seen once. This clonotype was obtained from a woman aged 35 to 49 who had recovered from COVID-19. Sequencing used peripheral blood.

The CDR3 sequence: CASSSGGNTGELFF. CDR3 DNA: TGTGCCAGCAGTTCGGGGGGGAACACCGGGGAGCTGTTTTTT. The chain couples TRBV6-5 to TRBJ2-2; 7 bases map to TRBD2. The germline gives CDR1 MNHEY, CDR2 SVGAGI. V lost 4 bases, J lost 1 base, and 0 bases stayed unmatched. The CDR3 loop spans 14 amino acids.